This TCR beta chain was sequenced for a study of shared clonotypes between healthy human individuals. The study, taken as a whole, reports: Among the subsets, naive ones generally showed larger estimated richness than memory ones. A handful of donors had roughly 5.2% of their naive CD4 clonotypes in common.

Germline V lookup: CDR1 SGDLS, CDR2 YYNGEE. This CDR3 has 14 residues. Trimming at V came to 2 bases and at J to 5 bases, leaving 2 bases not matched to a gene. For this clone: Its antigen remains unknown.

The assay was immunoSEQ multiplex PCR, and TCRdb's table has in-frame clones only and misses some. This sample has 2 million to 2.5 million clones, with approximately 96% found just once. This sequence joins TRBV9 and TRBJ2-1; 9 bases are a match to TRBD1. The receptor comes from a man aged 18 to 35 in good health. The sample taken for sequencing was naive CD4+ T cells sorted from blood. Subset of the sample: CD45RA+ positively selected. In DNA form, the CDR3 reads TGTGCCAGCAGCGTCGGGACAGGGCACAATGAGCAGTTCTTC. Residues: CASSVGTGHNEQFF.